These 7 T cell receptor beta chains were all obtained from the same sample, sequenced in a study of T-cell memory formation after mild COVID-19. MiXCR, run by TCRdb on the 5' RACE reads, gives a single entry per CDR3 protein. The repertoire holds 170,000 or so distinct CDR3 sequences, with roughly 31% as singletons. The sequenced material came from PBMCs or a T cell subset sorted from them (not recorded which). These receptors were taken from an adult woman who had mild COVID-19 (a few samples of this study predate the infection). Cell type and time point are not known.

This clonotype was seen a few times. CDR3 residues: CSVVDRGGDTQYF. In DNA form, the CDR3 reads TGCAGCGTCGTGGACAGGGGGGGAGATACGCAGTATTTT. The chain is built from TRBV29-1 and TRBJ2-3, with 10 bases matching TRBD1. The CDR3 has 13 amino acids. The ends lost 6 bases at V and 5 bases at J; junction bases unmatched: 5. CDR1 is SQVTM, CDR2 ANQGSEA, per germline.

The rearrangement joins TRBV6-2 or TRBV6-3 to TRBJ1-1, with no clear D. CDR3 length: 14 residues. Trimming stripped 6 bases from V and 0 bases from J, with 11 bases between. Germline V CDR1 and CDR2: MNHEY, SVGEGT. This CDR3 reads CASSGLRMNTEAFF. CDR3 DNA: TGTGCCAGCAGCGGACTCCGCATGAACACTGAAGCTTTCTTT.

This clonotype has a handful of counts. The chain combines TRBV5-1 with TRBJ1-1; D is unclear. Germline CDR1 reads SGHRS; CDR2 reads YFSETQ. The V end lost 0 bases, the J end lost 3 bases, and 6 bases lay between the germline ends. This CDR3 contains 13 residues. CDR3 sequence: CASSLGGDTEAFF. The CDR3 bases are TGCGCCAGCAGCTTGGGTGGAGACACTGAAGCTTTCTTT.

This clonotype showed up just a few times. The chain combines TRBV12-3 or TRBV12-4 with TRBJ2-1; D uncertain. The CDR3 consists of 15 residues. Trimming stripped 7 bases from V and 0 bases from J, with 13 bases between. CDR3 sequence (DNA): TGTGCCAGCACTCTTGACGAGAGCTCCTACAATGAGCAGTTCTTC. It is translated as CASTLDESSYNEQFF.

The chain couples TRBV7-2 to TRBJ2-7; 9 bases line up with TRBD1. V was clipped by 6 bases and J by 6 bases; unmatched bases: 9. CDR1 and CDR2 (germline): SGHTA, FQGNSA. The CDR3 loop spans 14 amino acids. The CDR3 DNA reads as TGTGCCAGCAGATCACAGGGGGCAGAGTCCGAGCAGTACTTC. It yields the protein CASRSQGAESEQYF.

In its sample, this clonotype was seen a few times. The gene calls are TRBV25-1 and TRBJ1-1, with D perhaps matching TRBD1 (6 bases). V was trimmed by 8 bases and J by 5 bases, leaving 12 bases between them. This CDR3 region has 12 residues. CDR1 is MGHDK, CDR2 SYGVNS, per germline. CDR3 protein: CASAEGGTEAFF. CDR3 sequence (DNA): TGTGCCAGCGCCGAGGGGGGGACTGAAGCTTTCTTT.

V gene TRBV12-3 or TRBV12-4 combines with J gene TRBJ1-5; D gene uncertain. This CDR3 is 13 amino acids long. V lost 2 bases and J 5 bases, leaving 7 bases between the germline ends. CDR3 protein: CASSLFGDQPQHF. Here the CDR3 DNA reads TGTGCCAGCAGTTTATTCGGGGATCAGCCCCAGCATTTT.